This passage covers 27 T cell receptor beta chains from one sample sequenced in a study of blood T cells in healthy people across ages. A J-beta primer mix and a sample-barcoded 5' primer were used in a second PCR of about 7 to 12 cycles. Each CDR3 protein gets one entry after TCRdb re-called the 5' RACE reads with MiXCR. The sample lists 1.5 million to 2 million distinct CDR3 sequences, 28% seen once, with less than 9.5% in the top ten. The specimen was blood. These receptors were collected from a woman aged 25-40 years in good health.

The rearrangement joins TRBV10-3 to TRBJ2-7; no clear D gene. The germline CDR1 and CDR2 sequences are ENHRY and SYGVKD. The CDR3 sequence is 11 residues long. The ends were cut back, 8 bases at V and 3 bases at J, with 8 bases in the middle. CDR3 residues: CAIARSYEQYF. Written as DNA, the CDR3 is TGTGCCATCGCCAGGAGCTACGAGCAGTACTTC.

This clonotype was picked up a small number of times. CDR3 residues: CASSVRMGTATDTQYF. CDR3 coding DNA: TGTGCCAGCAGCGTTAGGATGGGGACCGCCACAGATACGCAGTATTTT. The J gene is TRBJ2-3, the V gene TRBV9; D is tentatively TRBD1 or TRBD2 (5 bases each). CDR1 is SGDLS, CDR2 YYNGEE, per germline. The V and J ends lost 2 bases and 2 bases respectively, with 15 bases between them. The CDR3 extends over 16 amino acids.

To note about this clonotype: This may stem from a read error, because a much larger clone lies one nucleotide away. The chain employs TRBV2 and TRBJ2-1, with TRBD2 matching 7 bases. Germline assignment: CDR1 SNHLY and CDR2 FYNNEI. With 6 bases clipped from V and 6 bases from J, the junction kept 17 bases outside the gene matches. The CDR3 runs to 17 residues. The CDR3 loop is CASSPPMDERGGNEQFF. CDR3 nucleotide sequence: TGTGCCAGCAGCCCCCCTATGGACGAGCGGGGAGGCAATGAGCAGTTCTTC.

This clonotype was detected a few times. One base away lies a much larger clone, so this may be a sequencing read error. The chain joins TRBV4-1 to TRBJ2-7; TRBD1 matches 7 bases. Trimming removed 4 bases from V and 5 bases from J; junction bases left unmatched: 20. This CDR3 comprises 18 residues. Germline assignment: CDR1 MGHRA and CDR2 YSYEKL. CDR3 coding DNA: TGCGCCAGCAGCCGCCCTCCGGACGTGACAGGGAACACCCACGAGCAGTACTTC. Its translation is CASSRPPDVTGNTHEQYF.

This clonotype turned up a few times. The rearrangement uses TRBV25-1 and TRBJ1-2, with D unresolved. Deletions cut 5 bases from V and 7 bases from J, with 14 bases between. Germline V gene lookup returns CDR1 MGHDK and CDR2 SYGVNS. This CDR3 comprises 13 residues. The CDR3 DNA sequence: TGTGCCAGCAGTTCGTTTGGGGAGGGTGGCTACACCTTC. Protein sequence: CASSSFGEGGYTF.

This clonotype was found a few times. V is TRBV14 and J is TRBJ2-7, with D unresolved. The germline CDR1 and CDR2 sequences are SGHDN and FVKESK. V was cut by 2 bases and J by 3 bases, with 11 bases left in between. CDR3 length equals 14 residues. CDR3 coding DNA: TGTGCCAGCAGCCAACAGGTTTCAATCTACGAGCAGTACTTC. Its translation is CASSQQVSIYEQYF.

The J gene is TRBJ2-1, the V gene TRBV27, with unresolved D. With 6 bases removed from V and 0 bases from J, the gap between germline ends came to 12 bases. The CDR3 runs 15 residues. CDR1 and CDR2 (germline): MNHEY, SMNVEV (reference sequence). CDR3: CASRDVLSSYNEQFF. As DNA, the CDR3 is TGTGCCAGCAGGGACGTCCTTAGCTCCTACAATGAGCAGTTCTTC.

V usage is TRBV10-2 and J usage is TRBJ2-7, with D uncertain. The V end was cut by 2 bases, the J end by 6 bases, with 8 bases between. Germline V gene data show CDR1 as WSHSY and CDR2 as SAAADI. This CDR3 contains 12 residues. For the CDR3, the DNA is TGCGCCAGCAGTGAGGGTCGAACCGAGCAGTACTTC. Translated, it gives CASSEGRTEQYF.

There are many counts of this clonotype. One end of the junction is discordant with germline, which a read error may explain. The rearrangement uses TRBV5-1 and TRBJ2-7, with 8 bases that match TRBD1. The CDR3 is 15 amino acids. Germline V gives CDR1 SGHRS, CDR2 YFSETQ. The CDR3 DNA reads as TGTGCCAGCAGCTCCGGACAGGGCCTCTCCTACGAGCAGTACTTC. Translating gives CASSSGQGLSYEQYF. Filled out from reference TRBV5-1 and TRBJ2-7, the complete variable domain reads KAGVTQTPRYLIKTRGQQVTLSCSPISGHRSVSWYQQTPGQGLQFLFEYFSETQRNKGNFPGRFSGRQFSNSRSEMNVSTLELGDSALYLCASSSGQGLSYEQYFGPGTRLTVT.

In this sample, this clonotype turned up a few times. The V call is TRBV7-2, the J call TRBJ1-1; the D gene is possibly TRBD1 (6 bases). The CDR3 runs 15 residues. The V gene lost 1 base and the J gene lost 4 bases, with 13 bases spanning the gap. CDR1 SGHTA and CDR2 FQGNSA come from the germline V gene. CDR3 amino acids: CASSLDGGRSTEAFF. The CDR3, as DNA: TGTGCCAGCAGCTTAGATGGGGGGCGAAGCACTGAAGCTTTCTTT.

This chain uses TRBV7-9 with TRBJ1-1; D remains unclear. The CDR3 spans 12 residues. V gave up 0 bases and J gave up 8 bases, with 7 bases separating them. In germline, CDR1 is SEHNR, CDR2 FQNEAQ (reference sequence). CDR3: CASSLAFLEAFF. In DNA, the CDR3 is TGTGCCAGCAGCTTAGCCTTCTTAGAAGCTTTCTTT.

The rearrangement links TRBV10-3 to TRBJ2-3; tentatively, D is TRBD1 (6 bases). The CDR3 runs 15 residues. CDR1 ENHRY and CDR2 SYGVKD come from the germline V gene. Trimming took off 5 bases at V and 5 bases at J, with 17 bases between the two ends. Written as DNA, the CDR3 is TGTGCCATCAGTTGGACAGCTCCCCGGGGAGATACGCAGTATTTT. As protein: CAISWTAPRGDTQYF.

This clonotype was seen only a few times. CDR3 amino acids: CASSFRGKGEQYF. Here the CDR3 DNA reads TGTGCCAGCAGCTTTAGGGGCAAGGGCGAGCAGTACTTC. V is TRBV7-2 and J is TRBJ2-7; possible D gene TRBD1, 5 bases. The CDR3 totals 13 residues. Germline-derived CDR1 and CDR2 are SGHTA and FQGNSA. Trimming cost V 3 bases and J 6 bases, with 12 bases left between them.

This clonotype was found many times. V gene TRBV7-2 combines with J gene TRBJ2-7; no reliable D call. V gave up 0 bases and J gave up 2 bases, with 5 bases separating them. Per germline, CDR1 SGHTA and CDR2 FQGNSA. This CDR3 region has 13 residues. The DNA of the CDR3 is TGTGCCAGCAGCTTAGCGCCTGCCTACGAGCAGTACTTC. This translates into CASSLAPAYEQYF.

For the CDR3, the DNA is TGTGCCAGCAGTAAGGGGCCGAGCAAGCCCCAGCATTTT. Protein product: CASSKGPSKPQHF. The chain carries TRBV6-6 and TRBJ1-5, with a tentative D call TRBD1 (5 bases). CDR1 and CDR2 from the germline V gene are MNHNY and SVGAGI (reference sequence). V gave up 5 bases and J gave up 8 bases, with 13 bases separating them. This CDR3 comprises 13 residues.

The rearrangement links TRBV3-1 to TRBJ2-1; maybe TRBD2 (5 bases). The CDR3 loop spans 14 amino acids. The V gene lost 4 bases and the J gene lost 5 bases, with 12 bases spanning the gap. Germline CDR1 LGHDT, CDR2 YNNKEL (reference sequence). The CDR3 DNA sequence: TGTGCCAGCAGCCCTTGGGCAGCGGACAATGAGCAGTTCTTC. This encodes CASSPWAADNEQFF.

About this clonotype: Relative to the germline gene, one junction end is altered; a read error may explain this. The chain links TRBV6-6 to TRBJ2-3; a possible D gene is TRBD2 (5 bases). The CDR3 covers 15 residues. The germline V gene has CDR1 MNHNY and CDR2 SVGAGI (reference sequence). The CDR3 DNA is TGTGCCGGCAGTCCGAGAGCGGAAAGCACAGATACGCAGTATTTT. Its translation is CAGSPRAESTDTQYF.

This clonotype was found a few times. V and J are TRBV5-6 and TRBJ2-2; D is unclear. The germline gives CDR1 SGHDT, CDR2 YYEEEE. CDR3 length: 15 amino acids. The V gene lost 0 bases and the J gene lost 4 bases, with 10 bases spanning the gap. Here the CDR3 reads CASSLVAYATGELFF. CDR3 DNA sequence: TGTGCCAGCAGCTTGGTCGCTTACGCCACCGGGGAGCTGTTTTTT.

The chain links TRBV20-1 to TRBJ2-7, with 7 bases aligning to TRBD2. Germline CDR1 is DFQATT and CDR2 is SNEGSKA (reference sequence). Unmatched junction bases numbered 5, after V lost 6 bases and J lost 6 bases. The CDR3 has 11 amino acids. The CDR3 loop reads CSATTSSEQYF. CDR3 coding DNA: TGCAGTGCCACGACTAGCTCCGAGCAGTACTTC.

Only a few counts were recorded for this clonotype. The J gene is TRBJ1-1, the V gene TRBV4-1; D gene unclear. Germline V gives CDR1 MGHRA, CDR2 YSYEKL. Trimming shortened V by 3 bases and J by 6 bases, and 17 bases separated the two germline ends. This CDR3 is built from 15 residues. The CDR3 DNA is TGCGCCAGCAGCCACCCCCCGGTCGGCCGCCCTGAAGCTTTCTTT. Translated, it gives CASSHPPVGRPEAFF.

This clonotype was counted only a few times. This chain links TRBV5-5 with TRBJ2-7, with 9 bases that match TRBD2. CDR3 length: 14 residues. V lost 0 bases to trimming and J lost 6 bases; unmatched junction nucleotides: 4. Germline-derived CDR1 and CDR2 are SGHKS and YYEKEE (reference sequence). CDR3 residues: CASSLGLAEIEQYF. CDR3 DNA: TGTGCCAGCAGCTTGGGACTAGCGGAGATCGAGCAGTACTTC.

Comments on this clonotype: This may arise from a read error, as a much more abundant clone is one base away. This chain uses TRBV10-3 with TRBJ2-1; a weak D match, TRBD1 (6 bases). The CDR3 has 14 residues. Looked up from germline, CDR1 is ENHRY and CDR2 is SYGVKD. V lost 4 bases to trimming and J lost 10 bases, with 17 bases between them. DNA of the CDR3: TGTGCCATCAGTGGAACAGGGATAGCCTACGAGCAGTTCTTC. Residues: CAISGTGIAYEQFF.

The rearrangement joins TRBV7-9 to TRBJ1-4; D perhaps matches TRBD1 (6 bases). Trimming removed 4 bases at V and 7 bases at J, with 13 bases between. The CDR3 length is 14 residues. From germline, CDR1 is SEHNR and CDR2 FQNEAQ (reference sequence). The CDR3 DNA reads TGTGCCAGCAGCTATAGACAGGACTTTGAAAAACTGTTTTTT. Translated, it gives CASSYRQDFEKLFF. The variable domain in full, with the rest retrieved from reference TRBV7-9 and TRBJ1-4, is DTGVSQNPRHKITKRGQNVTFRCDPISEHNRLYWYRQTLGQGPEFLTYFQNEAQLEKSRLLSDRFSAERPKGSFSTLEIQRTEQGDSAMYLCASSYRQDFEKLFFGSGTQLSVL.

The chain is built from TRBV29-1 and TRBJ1-2; D may be TRBD1 (5 bases). The CDR3 has 14 residues. The V gene lost 5 bases and the J gene lost 4 bases, with 17 bases spanning the gap. CDR1 SQVTM and CDR2 ANQGSEA come from the germline V gene. The CDR3 sequence: CSVQNQGTLYGYTF. The CDR3 nucleotides read TGCAGCGTTCAAAACCAGGGTACTCTCTATGGCTACACCTTC.

The rearrangement uses TRBV6-2 or TRBV6-3 and TRBJ2-7; D unresolved. This CDR3 spans 13 amino acids. Trimming removed 6 bases from V and 4 bases from J, with 13 bases in between. CDR1 and CDR2 (germline): MNHEY, SVGEGT. DNA of the CDR3: TGTGCCAGCAGATTCTCCTTGATTTACGAGCAGTACTTC. Amino acids: CASRFSLIYEQYF.

Turning to this clonotype: This sequence may be a read error, since a much larger clone differs from it by one base. The chain uses TRBV12-3 or TRBV12-4 and TRBJ2-1; the match to TRBD2 covers 8 bases. The J call is uncertain, as TRBJ2-7 better fits the DNA end. The CDR3 consists of 15 residues. The CDR3 is CASSRSGTSYNEQYF. In DNA, the CDR3 is TGTGCCAGCAGTCGTAGCGGGACGTCCTACAATGAGCAGTACTTC.

This clonotype was counted a few times. J is TRBJ2-3 and V is TRBV6-2 or TRBV6-3; no clear D gene. The CDR3 sequence is 11 residues long. Germline CDR1 and CDR2: MNHEY and SVGEGT. V lost 6 bases and J 5 bases, leaving 6 bases between the germline ends. The DNA of the CDR3 is TGTGCCAGCAGGGAACTAGATACGCAGTATTTT. Translation: CASRELDTQYF.